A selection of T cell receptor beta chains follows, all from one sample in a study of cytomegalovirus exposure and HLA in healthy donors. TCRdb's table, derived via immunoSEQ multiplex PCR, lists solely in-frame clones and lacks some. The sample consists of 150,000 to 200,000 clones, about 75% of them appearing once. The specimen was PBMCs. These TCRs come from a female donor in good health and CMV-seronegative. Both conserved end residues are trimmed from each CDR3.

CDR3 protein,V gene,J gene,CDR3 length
ASSLDDRQANYGYT,TRBV5-6,TRBJ1-2,14
ASSITAGQGHEQY,TRBV19,TRBJ2-7,13
ASSGDGGGNQPQH,TRBV2,TRBJ1-5,13
AYLGRSNYGYT,TRBV30,TRBJ1-2,11
ASSATGNYGYT,TRBV19,TRBJ1-2,11
ASSLDARTNGYT,TRBV5-1,TRBJ1-2,12
ASSGGPDYGYT,TRBV9,TRBJ1-2,11
ASSYGAGAYT,TRBV6-5,TRBJ1-2,10
ASSLEGQGRF,TRBV5-1,TRBJ2-1,10
ASSPTSGDYNEQF,TRBV5-5,TRBJ2-1,13
ASSLGVGTEGSPLH,TRBV11-1,TRBJ1-6,14
SAQQGRDSPLH,TRBV29-1,TRBJ1-6,11
ASSAGTSGITDTQY,TRBV9,TRBJ2-3,14
ASSILAGEGETQY,TRBV19,TRBJ2-5,13
ASTPGTGGLRTEAF,TRBV27,TRBJ1-1,14
ASSLGGLAGARETQY,TRBV5-1,TRBJ2-5,15
ASSQAGKSYEQY,TRBV9,TRBJ2-7,12
AWSPVYEQY,TRBV30,TRBJ2-7,9
ASSQLRGAYEQY,TRBV19,TRBJ2-7,12
ASSSTAGTTQY,TRBV7-9,TRBJ2-3,11
ASVDRARDNEQF,TRBV7-9,TRBJ2-1,12
ASSLGDRSYEQY,TRBV11-3,TRBJ2-7,12
ASSNSGYEQY,TRBV7-6,TRBJ2-7,10
AWNERAGENGELF,TRBV30,TRBJ2-2,13
ASTSVTGAYNEQF,TRBV2,TRBJ2-1,13
AWSTRFDYGYT,TRBV30,TRBJ1-2,11
SVEIPLAGTYNEQF,TRBV29-1,TRBJ2-1,14
ASSPGTSAEETQY,TRBV11-3,TRBJ2-5,13
ASQLAGGSGSYEQY,TRBV25-1,TRBJ2-7,14
ASSKGEGGVSYNEQF,TRBV21-1,TRBJ2-1,15
ASSESSGEYYGYT,TRBV25-1,TRBJ1-2,13
ASSLAPGQETQY,TRBV5-1,TRBJ2-5,12
ASSIPGSYEQY,TRBV19,TRBJ2-7,11
AWRLTGWNTEAF,TRBV30,TRBJ1-1,12
ASSRGQGASYGYT,TRBV9,TRBJ1-2,13
ASSLSGGQPQH,TRBV5-1,TRBJ1-5,11
ASSLAGTGIGELF,TRBV5-1,TRBJ2-2,13
ASSLNRGRSNEKLF,TRBV5-1,TRBJ1-4,14
ASSILGTGKGYT,TRBV21-1,TRBJ1-2,12
ASSAGTGLNYGYT,TRBV5-1,TRBJ1-2,13